This T cell receptor beta chain was found in a study of blood T cell repertoires in COVID-19. Germline V gives CDR1 SGHRS, CDR2 YFSETQ. Losses at the gene ends were 3 bases for V and 7 bases for J; bases not matched to a gene: 5. The length of the CDR3 is 14 residues. Original analysis: Amplifying reference gene primers gave estimates of nucleated cell counts. Measured with immunoSEQ multiplex PCR; TCRdb has only the in-frame clones, and not every one. The D gene and trimming were derived from the DNA, and the V and J assignments and clone size from that table. The table includes approximately 210,000 clones, about 80% detected once.

The V call is TRBV5-1, the J call TRBJ2-2, with 8 bases aligning to TRBD2. This TCR came from an elderly woman with COVID-19, enrolled during active disease. The material sequenced was peripheral blood. CDR3 bases: TGCGCCAGCAGCTATGGCGGGGGGAACGGGGAGCTGTTTTTT. Its protein product is CASSYGGGNGELFF.